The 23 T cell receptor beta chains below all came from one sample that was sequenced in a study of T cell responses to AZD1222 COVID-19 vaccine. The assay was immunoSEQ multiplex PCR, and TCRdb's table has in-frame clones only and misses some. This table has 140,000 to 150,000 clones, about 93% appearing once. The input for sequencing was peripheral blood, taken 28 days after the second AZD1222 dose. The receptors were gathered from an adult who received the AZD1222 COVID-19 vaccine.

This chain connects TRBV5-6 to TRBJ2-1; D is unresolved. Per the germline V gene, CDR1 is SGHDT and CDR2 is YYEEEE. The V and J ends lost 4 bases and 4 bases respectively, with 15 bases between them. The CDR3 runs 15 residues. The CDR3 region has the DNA TGTGCCAGCAGCCGTTCGAAACCAGTTTACAATGAGCAGTTCTTC. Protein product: CASSRSKPVYNEQFF.

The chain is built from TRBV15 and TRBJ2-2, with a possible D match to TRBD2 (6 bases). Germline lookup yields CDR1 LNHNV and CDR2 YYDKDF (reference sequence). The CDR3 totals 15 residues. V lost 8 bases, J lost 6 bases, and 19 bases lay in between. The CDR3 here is CATLEAGTSSGELFF. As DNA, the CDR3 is TGTGCCACCTTAGAAGCCGGGACTTCATCCGGGGAGCTGTTTTTT.

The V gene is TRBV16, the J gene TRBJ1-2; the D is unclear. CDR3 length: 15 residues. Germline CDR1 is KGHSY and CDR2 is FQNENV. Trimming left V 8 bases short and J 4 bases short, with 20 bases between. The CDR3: CASQQSPGGSYGYTF. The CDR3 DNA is TGTGCCAGCCAGCAGTCCCCCGGCGGATCCTATGGCTACACCTTC. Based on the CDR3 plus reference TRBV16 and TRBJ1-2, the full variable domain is GEEVAQTPKHLVRGEGQKAKLYCAPIKGHSYVFWYQQVLKNEFKFLISFQNENVFDETGMPKERFSAKCLPNSPCSLEIQATKLEDSAVYFCASQQSPGGSYGYTFGSGTRLTVV.

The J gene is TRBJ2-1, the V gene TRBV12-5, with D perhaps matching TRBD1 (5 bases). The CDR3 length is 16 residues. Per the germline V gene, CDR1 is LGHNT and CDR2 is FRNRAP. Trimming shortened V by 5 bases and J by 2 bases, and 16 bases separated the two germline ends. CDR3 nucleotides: TGTGCTAGTGGTCCGGACGGACAAATACCCTACAATGAGCAGTTCTTC. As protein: CASGPDGQIPYNEQFF. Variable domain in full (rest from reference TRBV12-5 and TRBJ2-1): DARVTQTPRHKVTEMGQEVTMRCQPILGHNTVFWYRQTMMQGLELLAYFRNRAPLDDSGMPKDRFSAEMPDATLATLKIQPSEPRDSAVYFCASGPDGQIPYNEQFFGPGTRLTVL.

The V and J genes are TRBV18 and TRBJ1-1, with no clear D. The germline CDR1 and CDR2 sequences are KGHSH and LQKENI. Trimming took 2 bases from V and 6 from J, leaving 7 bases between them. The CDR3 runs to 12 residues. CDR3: CASSPAGAEAFF. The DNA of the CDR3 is TGTGCCAGCTCACCAGCCGGGGCTGAAGCTTTCTTT.

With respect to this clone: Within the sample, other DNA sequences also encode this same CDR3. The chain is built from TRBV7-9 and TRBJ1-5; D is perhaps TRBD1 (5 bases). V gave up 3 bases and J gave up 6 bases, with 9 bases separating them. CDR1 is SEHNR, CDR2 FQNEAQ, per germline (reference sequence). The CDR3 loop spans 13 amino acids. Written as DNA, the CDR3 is TGTGCCAGCAGCTTCTCAGGGTCTCAGCCCCAGCATTTT. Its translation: CASSFSGSQPQHF.

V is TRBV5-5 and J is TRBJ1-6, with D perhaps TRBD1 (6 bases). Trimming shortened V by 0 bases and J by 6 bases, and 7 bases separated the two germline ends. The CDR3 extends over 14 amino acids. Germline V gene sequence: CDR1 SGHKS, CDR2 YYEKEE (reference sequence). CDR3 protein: CASSLEQGNSPLHF. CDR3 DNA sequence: TGTGCCAGCAGCTTGGAACAGGGTAATTCACCCCTCCACTTT.

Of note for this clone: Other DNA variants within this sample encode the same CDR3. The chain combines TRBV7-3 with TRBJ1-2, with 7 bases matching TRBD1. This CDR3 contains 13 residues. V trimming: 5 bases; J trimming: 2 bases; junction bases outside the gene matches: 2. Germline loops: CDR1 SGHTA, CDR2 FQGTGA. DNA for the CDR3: TGTGCCAGCAGCCCGGACAGGAACTATGGCTACACCTTC. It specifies CASSPDRNYGYTF.

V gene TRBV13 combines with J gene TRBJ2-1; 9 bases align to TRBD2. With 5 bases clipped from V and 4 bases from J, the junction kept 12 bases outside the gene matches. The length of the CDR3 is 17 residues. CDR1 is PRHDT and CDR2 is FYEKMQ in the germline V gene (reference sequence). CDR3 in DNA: TGTGCCAGCAGCAACGCAAGCGGGGGGCCCCAATACAATGAGCAGTTCTTC. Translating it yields CASSNASGGPQYNEQFF.

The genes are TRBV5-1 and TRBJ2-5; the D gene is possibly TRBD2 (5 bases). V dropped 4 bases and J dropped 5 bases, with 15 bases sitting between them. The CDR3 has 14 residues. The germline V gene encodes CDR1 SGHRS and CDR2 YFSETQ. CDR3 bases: TGCGCCAGCAGCAAAAGTGACGGGAAGGAGACCCAGTACTTC. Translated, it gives CASSKSDGKETQYF. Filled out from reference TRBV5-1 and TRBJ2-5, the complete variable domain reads KAGVTQTPRYLIKTRGQQVTLSCSPISGHRSVSWYQQTPGQGLQFLFEYFSETQRNKGNFPGRFSGRQFSNSRSEMNVSTLELGDSALYLCASSKSDGKETQYFGPGTRLLVL.

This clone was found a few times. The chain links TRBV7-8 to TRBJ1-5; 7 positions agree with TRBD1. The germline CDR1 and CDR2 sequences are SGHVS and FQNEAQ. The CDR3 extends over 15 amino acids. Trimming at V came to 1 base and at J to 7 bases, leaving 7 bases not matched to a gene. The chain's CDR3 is CASSLVLGGGQPQHF. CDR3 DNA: TGTGCCAGCAGCTTAGTCTTAGGGGGCGGCCAGCCCCAGCATTTT.

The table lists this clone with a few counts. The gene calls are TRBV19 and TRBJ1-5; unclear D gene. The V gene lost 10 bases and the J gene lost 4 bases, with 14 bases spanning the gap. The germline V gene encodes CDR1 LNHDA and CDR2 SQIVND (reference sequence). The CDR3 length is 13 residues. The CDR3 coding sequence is TGTGCCACCCCGGGTAGTGTTAATCAGCCCCAGCATTTT. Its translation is CATPGSVNQPQHF. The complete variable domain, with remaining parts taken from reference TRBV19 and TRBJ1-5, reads DGGITQSPKYLFRKEGQNVTLSCEQNLNHDAMYWYRQDPGQGLRLIYYSQIVNDFQKGDIAEGYSVSREKKESFPLTVTSAQKNPTAFYLCATPGSVNQPQHFGDGTRLSIL.

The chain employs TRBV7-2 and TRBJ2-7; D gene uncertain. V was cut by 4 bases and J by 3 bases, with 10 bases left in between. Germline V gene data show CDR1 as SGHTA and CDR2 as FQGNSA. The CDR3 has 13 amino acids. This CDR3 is CASSSSFSYEQYF. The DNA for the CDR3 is TGTGCCAGCAGCTCCTCGTTTAGCTACGAGCAGTACTTC. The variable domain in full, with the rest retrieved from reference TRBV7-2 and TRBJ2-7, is GAGVSQSPSNKVTEKGKDVELRCDPISGHTALYWYRQSLGQGLEFLIYFQGNSAPDKSGLPSDRFSAERTGGSVSTLTIQRTQQEDSAVYLCASSSSFSYEQYFGPGTRLTVT.

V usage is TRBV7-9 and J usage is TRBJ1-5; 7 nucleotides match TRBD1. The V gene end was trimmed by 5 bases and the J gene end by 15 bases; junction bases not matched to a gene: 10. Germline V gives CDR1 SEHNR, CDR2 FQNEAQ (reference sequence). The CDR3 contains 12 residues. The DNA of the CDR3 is TGTGCCAGCAGCCCAGAGCAGGGGGATCGGCATTTT. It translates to CASSPEQGDRHF.

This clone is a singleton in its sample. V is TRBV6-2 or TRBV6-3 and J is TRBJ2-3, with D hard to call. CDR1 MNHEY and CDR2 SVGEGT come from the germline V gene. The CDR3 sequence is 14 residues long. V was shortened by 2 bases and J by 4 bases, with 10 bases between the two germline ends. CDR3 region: CASSYLLGSDTQYF. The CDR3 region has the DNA TGTGCCAGCAGTTACCTCCTAGGATCAGATACGCAGTATTTT.

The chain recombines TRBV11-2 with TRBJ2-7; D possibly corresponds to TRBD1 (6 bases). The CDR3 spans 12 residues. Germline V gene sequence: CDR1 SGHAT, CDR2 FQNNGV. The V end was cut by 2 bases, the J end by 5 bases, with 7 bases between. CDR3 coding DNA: TGTGCCAGCAGCTTAAAGGGGGACGAGCAGTACTTC. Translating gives CASSLKGDEQYF.

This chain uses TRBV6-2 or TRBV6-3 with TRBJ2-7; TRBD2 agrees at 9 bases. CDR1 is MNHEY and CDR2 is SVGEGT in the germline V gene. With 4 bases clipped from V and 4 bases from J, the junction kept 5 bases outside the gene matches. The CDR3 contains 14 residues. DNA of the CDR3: TGTGCCAGCAGTTTTAGCGGGAGCGGATACGAGCAGTACTTC. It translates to CASSFSGSGYEQYF.

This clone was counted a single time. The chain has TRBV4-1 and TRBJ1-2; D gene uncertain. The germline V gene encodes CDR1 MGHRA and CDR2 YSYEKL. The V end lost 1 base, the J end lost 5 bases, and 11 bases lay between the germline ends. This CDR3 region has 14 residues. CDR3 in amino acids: CASSQVGQLYGYTF. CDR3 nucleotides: TGCGCCAGCAGCCAAGTCGGGCAGTTGTATGGCTACACCTTC.

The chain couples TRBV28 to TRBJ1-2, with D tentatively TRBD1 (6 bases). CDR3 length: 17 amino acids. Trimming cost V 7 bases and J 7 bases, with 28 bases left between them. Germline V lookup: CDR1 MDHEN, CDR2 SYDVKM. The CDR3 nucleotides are TGTGCCAGCATCCGCCTCGGCCGGGGGCCGGAGGCTAGTGGCTACACCTTC. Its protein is CASIRLGRGPEASGYTF.

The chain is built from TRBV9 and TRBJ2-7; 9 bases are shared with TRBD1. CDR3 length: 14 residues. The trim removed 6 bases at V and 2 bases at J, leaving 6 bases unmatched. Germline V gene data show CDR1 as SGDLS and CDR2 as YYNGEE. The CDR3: CASTPGQGPYEQYF. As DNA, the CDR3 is TGTGCCAGCACCCCGGGACAGGGTCCCTACGAGCAGTACTTC. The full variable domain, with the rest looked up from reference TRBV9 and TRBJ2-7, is DSGVTQTPKHLITATGQRVTLRCSPRSGDLSVYWYQQSLDQGLQFLIQYYNGEERAKGNILERFSAQQFPDLHSELNLSSLELGDSALYFCASTPGQGPYEQYFGPGTRLTVT.

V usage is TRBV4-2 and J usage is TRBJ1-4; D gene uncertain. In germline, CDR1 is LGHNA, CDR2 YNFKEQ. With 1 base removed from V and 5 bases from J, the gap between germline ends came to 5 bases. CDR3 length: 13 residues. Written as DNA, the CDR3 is TGTGCCAGCAGCCAAGTGAAAAATGAAAAACTGTTTTTT. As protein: CASSQVKNEKLFF.

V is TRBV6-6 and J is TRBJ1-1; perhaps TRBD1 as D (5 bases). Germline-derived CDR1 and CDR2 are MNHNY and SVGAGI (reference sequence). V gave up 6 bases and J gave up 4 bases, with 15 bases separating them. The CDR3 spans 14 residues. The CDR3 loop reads CASRRGKGVTEAFF. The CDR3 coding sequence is TGTGCCAGCAGAAGGGGAAAAGGCGTCACTGAAGCTTTCTTT.

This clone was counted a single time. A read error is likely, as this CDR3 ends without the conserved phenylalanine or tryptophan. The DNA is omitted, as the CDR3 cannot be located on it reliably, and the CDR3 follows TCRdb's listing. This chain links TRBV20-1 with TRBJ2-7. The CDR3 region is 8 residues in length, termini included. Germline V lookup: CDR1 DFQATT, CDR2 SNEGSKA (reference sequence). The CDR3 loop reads CSALYGAL.